The clone carrying this T cell receptor (beta chain) showed up many times. The data are from a study of patients and donors after allogeneic stem cell transplantation. The ends were cut back, 4 bases at V and 3 bases at J, with 12 bases in the middle. Germline CDR1 SGHRS, CDR2 YFSETQ. The CDR3 contains 14 residues. MiXCR, applied by TCRdb to the RT-PCR reads, yields one record per CDR3 protein. The data hold about 960,000 distinct CDR3 sequences, with over 15% observed a single time. The sequenced sample was blood, either unsorted or a sorted T cell fraction (not recorded which). The chain carries TRBV5-1 and TRBJ2-3; D is perhaps TRBD2 (6 bases). The receptor was derived from a human donor who was either an allogeneic HSCT recipient or a stem cell or donor lymphocyte infusion donor (not recorded which). It is not recorded whose cells these are; they may come from a transplant donor. CDR3: CASSPSGVTDTQYF. Here the CDR3 DNA reads TGCGCCAGCAGCCCTTCGGGAGTAACAGATACGCAGTATTTT.